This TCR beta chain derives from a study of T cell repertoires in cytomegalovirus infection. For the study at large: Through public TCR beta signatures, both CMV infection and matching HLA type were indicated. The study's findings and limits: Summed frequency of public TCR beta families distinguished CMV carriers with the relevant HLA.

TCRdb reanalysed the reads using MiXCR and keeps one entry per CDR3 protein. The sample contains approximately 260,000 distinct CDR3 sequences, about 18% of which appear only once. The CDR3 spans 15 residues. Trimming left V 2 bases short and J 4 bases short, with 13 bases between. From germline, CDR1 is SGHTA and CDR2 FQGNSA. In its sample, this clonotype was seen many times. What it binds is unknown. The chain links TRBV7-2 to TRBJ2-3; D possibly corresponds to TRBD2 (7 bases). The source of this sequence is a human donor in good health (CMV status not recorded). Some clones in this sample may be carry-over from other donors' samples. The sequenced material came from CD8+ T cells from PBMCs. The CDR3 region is CASSLRGGAPDTQYF. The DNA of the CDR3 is TGTGCCAGCAGCTTACGAGGGGGGGCGCCAGATACGCAGTATTTT.